This TCR beta chain is drawn from a study of CD8+ T cells in alopecia areata (dated by TCRdb to 2017 to 2018). As for the study more broadly: Skin from C3H/HeJ donors with spontaneous alopecia (about 6-13 months old) was grafted onto female C3H/HeJ recipients aged roughly 6-11 weeks. In both human patients and the C3H/HeJ mouse model, the study applied high-throughput TCRbeta sequencing to look at T cell clonal expansion in alopecia areata. Human TCRbeta sequencing covered scalp tissue and sorted CD4+ and CD8+ peripheral blood T cells from patchy and totalis/universalis alopecia areata patients and healthy controls. RNA was extracted with the PAXgene miRNA kit for fixed scalp, the miRNeasy kit for PBMCs, and the RNeasy kit for mouse skin. Scalp clonality was compared among normal scalp (n=4), patchy alopecia areata scalp (n=8), and alopecia totalis/universalis scalp (n=8). Amplification of TCRbeta CDR3 regions was done by immunoSEQ multiplex PCR using 35 Vbeta forward primers and 13 Jbeta reverse primers.

Remarks on this clone: This receptor's antigen is unknown. Mouse gene names and germline sequences are used here.

Cells from mouse cutaneous lymph nodes were pooled, stained for CD4, CD8alpha, NKG2D, NKG2ACE and other markers, and then sorted on a BD Influx. Study-level results and caveats: Unlike mouse skin, which is dominated by gammadelta T cells, normal human skin has resident alphabeta T cells that are also sequenced, and this complicates analysis of the scalp TCR repertoire. Shared TCR sequences between patients were less evident than in mice, which may be partly attributable to HLA diversity in the patient population. Compared with normal scalp, lesional scalp had higher clonality and more expanded CD8+ clones, particularly in alopecia totalis/universalis, a pattern that suggests antigenic drive.

The library relied on the immunoSEQ multiplex PCR assay. To provide template for TCR sequencing, every sample had RNA extracted and reverse transcribed into cDNA. SuperScript III was used to make first-strand cDNA, primed with a 2:1 mix of oligo-dT and random hexamers. A synthetic immune receptor repertoire was used to measure amplification bias, and any remaining bias was corrected computationally. Sequencing of the libraries was done on Illumina HiSeq with 60 bp reads that cover the CDR3, reading from J toward V. Concerning the study's data processing: After raw reads were preprocessed to remove errors, the CDR3 was defined following IMGT conventions as running from the conserved cysteine to phenylalanine. Clonality was computed as 1 minus the Shannon entropy, with the entropy normalized by log2 of the number of productive unique TCRs. Whether each scalp clone was CD4 or CD8 was inferred by checking scalp TCRbeta sequences against the CD4 and CD8 repertoires from sorted blood. TCRdb took this table from immuneACCESS and kept in-frame rearrangements with V and J called. Such tables lack part of the clones; where checked against another copy, unresolved V genes explain under half of the gap, and the rest is unexplained. For V, J and clone size, that table is used; D and trimming come from the DNA. In this sample, about 270,000 clones appear, none counted once only. Of the sample, 0.9% to 1.5% falls within the top ten clones.

The sequencing input was CD4+ T cells sorted from a lymph node. The sequence was collected from a C3H/HeJ mouse with alopecia areata. With respect to MHC, this strain carries the haplotype H2-k.

The encoded CDR3 is CAWSHRGRGAEQFF. The part of the CDR3 DNA that was read is TGTGCCTGGAGCCACAGGGGGCGCGGGGCT. Recombination joined TRBV31 with TRBJ2-1, and 9 bases in between align with TRBD1. The CDR3 extends 4 residues past the end of the read, so its final part is completed from the germline J gene. CDR1 and CDR2 are drawn from the germline V gene: GKSSPN, SITVG. Including the terminal cysteine and phenylalanine, the CDR3 comprises 14 residues. Sequencing covers 30 bases of the CDR3, shown here with the frame starting at base 1.